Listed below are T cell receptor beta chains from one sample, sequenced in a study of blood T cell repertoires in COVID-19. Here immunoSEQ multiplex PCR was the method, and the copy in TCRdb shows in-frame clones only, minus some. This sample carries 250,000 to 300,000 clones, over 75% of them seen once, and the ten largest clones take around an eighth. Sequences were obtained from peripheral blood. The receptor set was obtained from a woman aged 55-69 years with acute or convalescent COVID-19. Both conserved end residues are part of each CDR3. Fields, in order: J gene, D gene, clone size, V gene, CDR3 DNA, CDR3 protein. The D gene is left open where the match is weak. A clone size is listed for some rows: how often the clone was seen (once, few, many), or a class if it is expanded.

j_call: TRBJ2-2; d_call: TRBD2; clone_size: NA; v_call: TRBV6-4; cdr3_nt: TGTGCCACCAAGCGGGAGGGCCTAACCGGGGAGCTGTTTTTT; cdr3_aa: CATKREGLTGELFF
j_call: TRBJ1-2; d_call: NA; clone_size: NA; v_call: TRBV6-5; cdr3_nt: TGTGCCAGCAGCGCCGACAGCTATGGCTACACCTTC; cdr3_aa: CASSADSYGYTF
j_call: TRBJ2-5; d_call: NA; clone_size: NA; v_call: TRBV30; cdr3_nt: TGTGCCTGGACCCAAGGGGAAACGTCGACCCAGTACTTC; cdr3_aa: CAWTQGETSTQYF
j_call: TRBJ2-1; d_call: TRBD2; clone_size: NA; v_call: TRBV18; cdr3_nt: TGTGCCAGCTCACCCCGTACGGGGGGTAATGAGCAGTTCTTC; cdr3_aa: CASSPRTGGNEQFF
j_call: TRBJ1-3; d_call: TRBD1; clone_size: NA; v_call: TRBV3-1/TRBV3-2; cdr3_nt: TGTGCCAGCAGCCAAGCGACAGGGAGAGGAAACACCATATATTTT; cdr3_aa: CASSQATGRGNTIYF
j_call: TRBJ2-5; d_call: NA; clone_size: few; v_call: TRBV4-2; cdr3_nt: TGTGCCAGCAGCCAAGGTGATAGCGGAAACCAAGAGACCCAGTACTTC; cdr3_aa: CASSQGDSGNQETQYF
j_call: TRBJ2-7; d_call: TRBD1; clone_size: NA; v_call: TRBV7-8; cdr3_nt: TGTGCCAGCAGCTTATCACGCAGGGGGACCTACGAGCAGTACTTC; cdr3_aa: CASSLSRRGTYEQYF
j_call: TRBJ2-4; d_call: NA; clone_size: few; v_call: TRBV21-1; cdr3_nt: TGTGCCAGCAGCAACGCGCAGTGTCGGGGGAATAAAAACATTCAGTACTTC; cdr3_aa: CASSNAQCRGNKNIQYF
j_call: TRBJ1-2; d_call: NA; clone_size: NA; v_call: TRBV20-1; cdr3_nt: TGCAGTGCTAGTCCTCGCGGGGGCCTCTATGGCTACACCTTC; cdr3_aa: CSASPRGGLYGYTF
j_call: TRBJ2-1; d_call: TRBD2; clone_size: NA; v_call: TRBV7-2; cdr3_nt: TGTGCCAGCAGCTTAGTGGTAGCGGGAGGGCCGGGGTCCTACAATGAGCAGTTCTTC; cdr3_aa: CASSLVVAGGPGSYNEQFF
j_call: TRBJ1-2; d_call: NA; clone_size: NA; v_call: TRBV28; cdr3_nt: TGTGCCAGCAGTTACAGGGATGGCTACACCTTC; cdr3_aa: CASSYRDGYTF
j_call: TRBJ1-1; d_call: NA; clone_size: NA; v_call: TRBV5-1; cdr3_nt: TGCGCCAGCAGCGGCGGGGCTGAAGCTTTCTTT; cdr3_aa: CASSGGAEAFF
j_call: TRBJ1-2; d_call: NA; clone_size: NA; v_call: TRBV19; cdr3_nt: TGTGCCAGTAACGGGGGTCAGTTGGATGGCTACACCTTC; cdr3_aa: CASNGGQLDGYTF
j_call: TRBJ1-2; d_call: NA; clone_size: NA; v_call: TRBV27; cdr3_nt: TGTGCCAGCCTTGGGTCGACAGCCGATGGCTACACCTTC; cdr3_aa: CASLGSTADGYTF
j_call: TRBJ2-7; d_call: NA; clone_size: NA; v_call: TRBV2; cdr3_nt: TGTGCCAGCAGCCGGGGGACGGAAGCCTACGAGCAGTACTTC; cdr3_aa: CASSRGTEAYEQYF
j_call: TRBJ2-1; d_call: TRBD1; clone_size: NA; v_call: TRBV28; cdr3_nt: TGTGCCAGCAGTTTAAGCGGACAGGGAAGCTCCTACAATGAGCAGTTCTTC; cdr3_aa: CASSLSGQGSSYNEQFF
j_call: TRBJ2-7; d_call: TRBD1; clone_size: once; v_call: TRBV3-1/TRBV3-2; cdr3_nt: TGTGCCAGCACCACAGGGACAGGACGCTACGAGCAGTACTTC; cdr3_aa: CASTTGTGRYEQYF
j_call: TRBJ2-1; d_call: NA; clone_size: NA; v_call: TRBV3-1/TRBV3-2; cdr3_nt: TGTGCCAGCAGTTTAGGGACTGTCAATGAGCAGTTCTTC; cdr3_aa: CASSLGTVNEQFF
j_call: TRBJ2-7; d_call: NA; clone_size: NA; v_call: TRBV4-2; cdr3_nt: TGTGCCAGCAGCCAAGTGGGAGAATCCTACTACGAGCAGTACTTC; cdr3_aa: CASSQVGESYYEQYF
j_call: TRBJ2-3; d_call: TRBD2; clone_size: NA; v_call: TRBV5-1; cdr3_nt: TGCGCCAGCAGCTTGGAGCCTAGCGGGGGGGCAGATACGCAGTATTTT; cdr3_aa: CASSLEPSGGADTQYF
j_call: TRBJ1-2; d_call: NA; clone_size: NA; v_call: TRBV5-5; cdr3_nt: TGTGCCAGCAGCCCAAGCCCTACCGTTTCTAACTATGGCTACACCTTC; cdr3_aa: CASSPSPTVSNYGYTF
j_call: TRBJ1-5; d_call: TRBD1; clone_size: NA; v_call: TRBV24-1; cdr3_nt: TGTGCCGCTCAGGGGGGCAATCAGCCCCAGCATTTT; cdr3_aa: CAAQGGNQPQHF
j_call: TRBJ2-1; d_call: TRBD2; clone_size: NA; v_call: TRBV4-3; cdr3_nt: TGCGCCAGCAGCCAAAGGACTAGCGGGTCGTTATCCTACAATGAGCAGTTCTTC; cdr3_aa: CASSQRTSGSLSYNEQFF
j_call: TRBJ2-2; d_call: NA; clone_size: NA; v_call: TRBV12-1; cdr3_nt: TGTGCCAACGACGGGACAGGGAAACGTGAGGGAACCGGGGAGCTGTTTTTT; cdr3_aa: CANDGTGKREGTGELFF
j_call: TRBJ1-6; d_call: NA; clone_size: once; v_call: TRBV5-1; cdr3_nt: TGCGCCAGCAGCTCAGGAGTGACAGGTACCTCACCCCTCCACTTT; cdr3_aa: CASSSGVTGTSPLHF
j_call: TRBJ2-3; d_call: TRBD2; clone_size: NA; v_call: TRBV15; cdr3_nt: TGTGCCACCAGCAGCCAGCTAGCGGGCACAGATACGCAGTATTTT; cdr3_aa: CATSSQLAGTDTQYF
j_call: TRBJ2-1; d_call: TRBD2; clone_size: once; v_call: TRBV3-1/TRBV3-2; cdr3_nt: TGTGCCAGCAGCCATCTTGGGGGGGACGAGCAGTTCTTC; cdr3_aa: CASSHLGGDEQFF
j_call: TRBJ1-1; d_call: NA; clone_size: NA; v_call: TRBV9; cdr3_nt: TGTGCCAGCAGCGTTGGCTGGAGGAACACTGAAGCTTTCTTT; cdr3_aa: CASSVGWRNTEAFF
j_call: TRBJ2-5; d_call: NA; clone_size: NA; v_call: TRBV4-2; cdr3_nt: TGTGCCAGCAGCCAGACAGGAAAAGAGACCCAGTACTTC; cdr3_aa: CASSQTGKETQYF
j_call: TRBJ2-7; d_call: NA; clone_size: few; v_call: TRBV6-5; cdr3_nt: TGTGCCAGCTCCCAGGGGAGCGGGGCCTACGAGCAGTACTTC; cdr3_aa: CASSQGSGAYEQYF
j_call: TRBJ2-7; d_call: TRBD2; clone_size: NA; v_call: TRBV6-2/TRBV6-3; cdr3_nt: TGTGCCAGCAGTTACGCGGGACTAGCGGTTCGCGAGCAGTACTTC; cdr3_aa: CASSYAGLAVREQYF
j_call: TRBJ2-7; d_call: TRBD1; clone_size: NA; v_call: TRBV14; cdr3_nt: TGTGCCAGCAGCCCCTTGACAGGGAAAAACTACGAGCAGTACTTC; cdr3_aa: CASSPLTGKNYEQYF
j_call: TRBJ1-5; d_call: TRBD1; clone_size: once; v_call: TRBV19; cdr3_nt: TGTGCCAGTTCTACACTAGACAGGGGTGCAGGGCAGCCCCAGCATTTT; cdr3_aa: CASSTLDRGAGQPQHF
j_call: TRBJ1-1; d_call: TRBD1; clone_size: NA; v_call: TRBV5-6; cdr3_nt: TGTGCCAGCAGCCACAGGGGGCTTGGCACTGAAGCTTTCTTT; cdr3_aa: CASSHRGLGTEAFF
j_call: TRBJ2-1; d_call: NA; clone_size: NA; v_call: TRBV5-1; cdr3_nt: TGCGCCAGCAGCTTGGGTGACAGAGAACATGAGCAGTTCTTC; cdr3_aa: CASSLGDREHEQFF
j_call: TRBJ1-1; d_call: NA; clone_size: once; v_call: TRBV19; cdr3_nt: TGTGCCAGTAGCTCACAGATGAACACTGAAGCTTTCTTT; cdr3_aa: CASSSQMNTEAFF
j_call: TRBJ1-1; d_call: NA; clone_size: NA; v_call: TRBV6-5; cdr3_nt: TGTGCCAGCAGTCAGGGGTTCGGGGAGAACACTGAAGCTTTCTTT; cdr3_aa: CASSQGFGENTEAFF
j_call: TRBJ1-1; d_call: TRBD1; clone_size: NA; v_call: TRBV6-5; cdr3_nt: TGTGCCAGCAGTCGACAGGGACGGAACACTGAAGCTTTCTTT; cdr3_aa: CASSRQGRNTEAFF
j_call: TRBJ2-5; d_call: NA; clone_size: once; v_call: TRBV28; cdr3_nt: TGTGCCAGCACCAGGGATAGGGGGTTGCCCCCAGTAGAGACCCAGTACTTC; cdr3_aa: CASTRDRGLPPVETQYF
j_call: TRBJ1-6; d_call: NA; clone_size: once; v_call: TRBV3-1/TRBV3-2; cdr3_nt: TGTGCCAGCAGCCCTCAGGGTTATAATTCACCCCTCCACTTT; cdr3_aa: CASSPQGYNSPLHF
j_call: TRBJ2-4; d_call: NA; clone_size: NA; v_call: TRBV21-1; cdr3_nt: TGTGCCAGCAGCTTTCACGAAGACCGGGACAGGTACCATGCAAAGTACTTC; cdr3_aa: CASSFHEDRDRYHAKYF
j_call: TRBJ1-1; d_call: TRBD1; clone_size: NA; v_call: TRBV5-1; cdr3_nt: TGCGCCAGCAGCTCAACAGGGGGCGCAAGGTACACTGAAGCTTTCTTT; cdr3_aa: CASSSTGGARYTEAFF
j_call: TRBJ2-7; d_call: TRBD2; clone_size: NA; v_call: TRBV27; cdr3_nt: TGTGCCAGCAATGCCGGGGGGGGCCTCTCCTACGAGCAGTACTTC; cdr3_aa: CASNAGGGLSYEQYF
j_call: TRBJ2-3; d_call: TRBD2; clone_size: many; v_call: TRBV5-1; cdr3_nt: TGCGCCAGCAGCTTGGTGACTAGCGGGGGGGCACGCACAGATACGCAGTATTTT; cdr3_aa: CASSLVTSGGARTDTQYF
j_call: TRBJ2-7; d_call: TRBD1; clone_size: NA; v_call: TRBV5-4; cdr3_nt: TGTGCCAGCAGCGTCGGGACAGGGGGCTTTTACGAGCAGTACTTC; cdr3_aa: CASSVGTGGFYEQYF
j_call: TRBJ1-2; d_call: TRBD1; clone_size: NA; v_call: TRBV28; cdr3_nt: TGTGCCAGCAGTTTATCTGCCATGTACAGGGGGCAATTCGATGGCTACACCTTC; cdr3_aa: CASSLSAMYRGQFDGYTF
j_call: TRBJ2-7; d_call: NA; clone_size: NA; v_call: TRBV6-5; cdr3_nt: TGTGCCAGCAGTTACTCGTTGTCGGGGACCTACGAGCAGTACTTC; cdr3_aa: CASSYSLSGTYEQYF
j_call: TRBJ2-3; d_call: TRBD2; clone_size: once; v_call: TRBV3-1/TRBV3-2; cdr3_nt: TGTGCCAGCAGCCAAGATGAGATAGCGGGGGGCAGCACAGATACGCAGTATTTT; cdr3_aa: CASSQDEIAGGSTDTQYF
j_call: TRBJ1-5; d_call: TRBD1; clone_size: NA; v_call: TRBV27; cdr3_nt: TGTGCCAGCAGTTTCGACAGGGGAGGTCAGCCCCAGCATTTT; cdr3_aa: CASSFDRGGQPQHF
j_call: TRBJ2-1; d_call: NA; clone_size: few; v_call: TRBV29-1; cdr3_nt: TGCAGCGCGGGGGGACAGAGCTACAATGAGCAGTTCTTC; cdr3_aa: CSAGGQSYNEQFF
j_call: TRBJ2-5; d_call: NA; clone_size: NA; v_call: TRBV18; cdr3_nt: TGTGCCAGCTCACCACGGCAGGGACAAGAGACCCAGTACTTC; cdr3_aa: CASSPRQGQETQYF
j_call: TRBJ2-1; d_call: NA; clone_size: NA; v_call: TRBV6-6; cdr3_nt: TGTGCCAGCAGTTCGGTTAGTTCAAGATACAATGAGCAGTTCTTC; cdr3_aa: CASSSVSSRYNEQFF
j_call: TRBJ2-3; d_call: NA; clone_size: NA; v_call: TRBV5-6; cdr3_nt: TGTGCCAGCAGCTTGAGGGGTACGCAGTATTTT; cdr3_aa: CASSLRGTQYF
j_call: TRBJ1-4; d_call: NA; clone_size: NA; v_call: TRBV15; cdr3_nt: TGTGCCACTTGGGGGCAGGGTCAAGATGAAAAACTGTTTTTT; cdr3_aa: CATWGQGQDEKLFF
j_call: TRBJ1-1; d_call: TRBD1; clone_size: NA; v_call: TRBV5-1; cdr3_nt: TGCGCCAGCAGCCTGGGACAGGGCCACACTGAAGCTTTCTTT; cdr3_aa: CASSLGQGHTEAFF
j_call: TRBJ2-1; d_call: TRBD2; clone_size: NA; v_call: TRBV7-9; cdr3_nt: TGTGCCAGTAGGTCGGGCGGGGGCTCCTACAATGAGCAGTTCTTC; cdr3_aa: CASRSGGGSYNEQFF
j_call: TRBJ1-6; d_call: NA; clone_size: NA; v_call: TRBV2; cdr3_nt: TGTGCCAGCAGTGAAAAAGCAGGGAATAATTCACCCCTCCACTTT; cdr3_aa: CASSEKAGNNSPLHF
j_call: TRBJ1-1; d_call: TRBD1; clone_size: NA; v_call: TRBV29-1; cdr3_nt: TGCAGCGTTGTAGGGGGCCTGAACACTGAAGCTTTCTTT; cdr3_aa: CSVVGGLNTEAFF
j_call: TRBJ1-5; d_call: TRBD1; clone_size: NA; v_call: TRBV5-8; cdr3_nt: TGTGCCAGCAGCTTGGTGTTCGGGACAGGGAATCAGCCCCAGCATTTT; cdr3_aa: CASSLVFGTGNQPQHF
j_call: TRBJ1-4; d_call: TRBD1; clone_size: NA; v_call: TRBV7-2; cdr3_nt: TGTGCCAGCAGCTTAGTCCCGACAGGGACGGACGAAAAACTGTTTTTT; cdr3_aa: CASSLVPTGTDEKLFF